This T cell receptor (beta chain) was obtained from a study of T-cell reconstitution after alpha-beta-depleted transplantation in children. Findings and limits, study-wide: At around two months after transplant, the alpha-beta T cells were reportedly derived from several hundred expanded clones that came from non-depleted graft cells.

Notes on this clonotype: Its antigen is not identified.

Library preparation (for TCRbeta) was performed with unique molecular identifiers. MiXCR, applied by TCRdb to the PCR reads, yields one record per CDR3 protein. Counted here are hundreds of thousands of distinct CDR3 sequences, less than 15% occurring once; the ten biggest clones make up 0.79%. V shed 8 bases and J 2 bases; nucleotides not matched to a gene: 19. This CDR3 spans 18 amino acids. Germline CDR1 reads MDHEN; CDR2 reads SYDVKM. This specimen consisted of PBMCs, obtained before TCRalphabeta/CD19-depleted stem cell transplant. The clonotype was recovered from a girl between 2 and 10 years old with congenital amegakaryocytic thrombocytopenia, due to receive a stem cell transplant. The V call is TRBV28, the J call TRBJ2-5; 8 bases are shared with TRBD1. The CDR3 region has the DNA TGTGCCAGCGAACCCGGGACAGGCTATATGACCCTACAAGAGACCCAGTACTTC. Translated: CASEPGTGYMTLQETQYF.